The rows below give T cell receptor beta chains drawn from one sample of a study of beta chain features in type 1 diabetes. This table comes from immunoSEQ multiplex PCR, and its TCRdb copy is limited to in-frame clones, with some not included. The sample has 600,000 to 750,000 clones; around 11% are singletons. The specimen sequenced was naive CD4+ T cells from blood. Receptor source: a man aged 30 to 45 with type 1 diabetes. Each CDR3 is given with its conserved first and last residue. The order of the fields is CDR3 protein, CDR3 DNA, clone size, J gene, V gene, D gene. A D gene is named only where the DNA matches it firmly. Not all rows give a size; the values are once, few, many and, for expanded clones, a class.

CDR3aa: CAISFTRLPGEQYF; CDR3nt: TGTGCCATCAGTTTCACGAGGCTCCCAGGGGAGCAGTACTTC; abundance: few; j_gene: TRBJ2-7; v_gene: TRBV10-3; d_gene: .
CDR3aa: CASSRRTGNYGYTF; CDR3nt: TGTGCCAGCAGTCGGAGGACAGGGAACTATGGCTACACCTTC; abundance: .; j_gene: TRBJ1-2; v_gene: TRBV6-5; d_gene: TRBD1
CDR3aa: CASSVDGGYEQYF; CDR3nt: TGTGCCAGCAGCGTAGATGGGGGCTACGAGCAGTACTTC; abundance: .; j_gene: TRBJ2-7; v_gene: TRBV9; d_gene: .
CDR3aa: CASSLSGPDYNEQFF; CDR3nt: TGTGCCAGCAGCTTATCCGGGCCAGACTACAATGAGCAGTTCTTC; abundance: .; j_gene: TRBJ2-1; v_gene: TRBV7-9; d_gene: .
CDR3aa: CAISVQGQNTEAFF; CDR3nt: TGTGCCATCAGTGTACAGGGGCAGAACACTGAAGCTTTCTTT; abundance: few; j_gene: TRBJ1-1; v_gene: TRBV10-3; d_gene: TRBD1
CDR3aa: CASSPDPGRTQETQYF; CDR3nt: TGTGCCAGCAGCCCCGACCCCGGACGGACCCAAGAGACCCAGTACTTC; abundance: few; j_gene: TRBJ2-5; v_gene: TRBV5-4; d_gene: .
CDR3aa: CASSLAAPGAGELFF; CDR3nt: TGTGCCAGCAGCTTAGCGGCTCCGGGGGCCGGGGAGCTGTTTTTT; abundance: few; j_gene: TRBJ2-2; v_gene: TRBV7-2; d_gene: .
CDR3aa: CASSEGSNQPQHF; CDR3nt: TGTGCCAGCAGCGAGGGGAGCAATCAGCCCCAGCATTTT; abundance: .; j_gene: TRBJ1-5; v_gene: TRBV9; d_gene: .
CDR3aa: CASTSSGGEDTQYF; CDR3nt: TGCGCCAGCACAAGTAGCGGGGGAGAAGATACGCAGTATTTT; abundance: few; j_gene: TRBJ2-3; v_gene: TRBV5-1; d_gene: TRBD2
CDR3aa: CASSQTRQLNTEAFF; CDR3nt: TGTGCCAGCAGCCAGACTAGACAGTTGAACACTGAAGCTTTCTTT; abundance: few; j_gene: TRBJ1-1; v_gene: TRBV16; d_gene: .
CDR3aa: CASSVEIGGPEAFF; CDR3nt: TGTGCCAGCAGCGTAGAAATTGGGGGACCCGAAGCTTTCTTT; abundance: few; j_gene: TRBJ1-1; v_gene: TRBV9; d_gene: .
CDR3aa: CASGLVRSGGAGSYNEQFF; CDR3nt: TGTGCTAGTGGTTTGGTTCGTAGCGGGGGGGCCGGGTCCTACAATGAGCAGTTCTTC; abundance: few; j_gene: TRBJ2-1; v_gene: TRBV12-5; d_gene: TRBD2
CDR3aa: CSVERRQGGDTQYF; CDR3nt: TGCAGCGTTGAACGGCGACAGGGGGGTGATACGCAGTATTTT; abundance: few; j_gene: TRBJ2-3; v_gene: TRBV29-1; d_gene: TRBD1
CDR3aa: CASSQDLRQPSTDTQYF; CDR3nt: TGTGCCAGCAGCCAAGATCTCCGGCAGCCTAGCACAGATACGCAGTATTTT; abundance: .; j_gene: TRBJ2-3; v_gene: TRBV4-2; d_gene: .
CDR3aa: CASSQGGSTDTQYF; CDR3nt: TGCGCCAGCAGCCAAGGAGGGAGCACAGATACGCAGTATTTT; abundance: .; j_gene: TRBJ2-3; v_gene: TRBV4-3; d_gene: .
CDR3aa: CASSVGTQYNEQFF; CDR3nt: TGTGCCAGCAGCGTCGGGACCCAGTACAATGAGCAGTTCTTC; abundance: few; j_gene: TRBJ2-1; v_gene: TRBV9; d_gene: .
CDR3aa: CASSSGQKYGYTF; CDR3nt: TGTGCCAGCAGTTCCGGACAGAAGTATGGCTACACCTTC; abundance: few; j_gene: TRBJ1-2; v_gene: TRBV27; d_gene: .
CDR3aa: CASSYSERPGYTF; CDR3nt: TGTGCCAGCAGTTACTCCGAGAGACCTGGCTACACCTTC; abundance: few; j_gene: TRBJ1-2; v_gene: TRBV6-6; d_gene: .
CDR3aa: CASSKPEITNEKLFF; CDR3nt: TGTGCCAGCAGTAAGCCGGAGATCACTAATGAAAAACTGTTTTTT; abundance: few; j_gene: TRBJ1-4; v_gene: TRBV6-6; d_gene: .
CDR3aa: CASSVGPSGAQETQYF; CDR3nt: TGTGCCAGCAGCGTGGGTCCCAGCGGGGCTCAAGAGACCCAGTACTTC; abundance: .; j_gene: TRBJ2-5; v_gene: TRBV9; d_gene: TRBD2
CDR3aa: CASSQVRGSTDTQYF; CDR3nt: TGTGCCAGCAGCCAAGTCCGGGGGAGCACAGATACGCAGTATTTT; abundance: few; j_gene: TRBJ2-3; v_gene: TRBV4-2; d_gene: .
CDR3aa: CASSEPNSPDTQYF; CDR3nt: TGTGCCAGCAGCGAGCCCAATAGCCCAGATACGCAGTATTTT; abundance: few; j_gene: TRBJ2-3; v_gene: TRBV7-9; d_gene: .
CDR3aa: CASSQGLGTGENIQYF; CDR3nt: TGCGCCAGCAGCCAAGGCCTCGGGACAGGTGAAAACATTCAGTACTTC; abundance: few; j_gene: TRBJ2-4; v_gene: TRBV4-1; d_gene: TRBD1
CDR3aa: CASSTRTGWADTQYF; CDR3nt: TGCGCCAGCAGCACCCGGACAGGGTGGGCAGATACGCAGTATTTT; abundance: .; j_gene: TRBJ2-3; v_gene: TRBV5-1; d_gene: TRBD1
CDR3aa: CASSQQGASATNEKLFF; CDR3nt: TGCGCCAGCAGCCAGCAGGGGGCGAGTGCAACTAATGAAAAACTGTTTTTT; abundance: .; j_gene: TRBJ1-4; v_gene: TRBV4-3; d_gene: TRBD1
CDR3aa: CASSLLSGMGTTFGYTF; CDR3nt: TGTGCCAGCAGCTTACTATCCGGCATGGGGACAACTTTTGGCTACACCTTC; abundance: .; j_gene: TRBJ1-2; v_gene: TRBV7-2; d_gene: .
CDR3aa: CASGWAGVHGYTF; CDR3nt: TGTGCTAGTGGTTGGGCAGGGGTCCATGGCTACACCTTC; abundance: .; j_gene: TRBJ1-2; v_gene: TRBV12-5; d_gene: .
CDR3aa: CASSLAMATGRFF; CDR3nt: TGTGCCAGCAGCTTAGCTATGGCCACAGGGCGGTTCTTC; abundance: .; j_gene: TRBJ2-1; v_gene: TRBV11-2; d_gene: .
CDR3aa: CASGLKFLGGTNTGELFF; CDR3nt: TGTGCTAGTGGTTTGAAATTCTTAGGGGGGACGAACACCGGGGAGCTGTTTTTT; abundance: few; j_gene: TRBJ2-2; v_gene: TRBV12-5; d_gene: .
CDR3aa: CASSPRGRKEAEAFF; CDR3nt: TGTGCCAGCTCACCGAGGGGGCGAAAGGAAGCTGAAGCTTTCTTT; abundance: .; j_gene: TRBJ1-1; v_gene: TRBV18; d_gene: TRBD1
CDR3aa: CSVGTGSNEKLFF; CDR3nt: TGCAGCGTTGGGACAGGGTCAAATGAAAAACTGTTTTTT; abundance: few; j_gene: TRBJ1-4; v_gene: TRBV29-1; d_gene: TRBD1
CDR3aa: CASSPPAKDYNEQFF; CDR3nt: TGTGCCAGCTCACCACCGGCCAAAGATTACAATGAGCAGTTCTTC; abundance: few; j_gene: TRBJ2-1; v_gene: TRBV18; d_gene: .
CDR3aa: CSANRQETQYF; CDR3nt: TGCAGTGCCAACCGACAAGAGACCCAGTACTTC; abundance: few; j_gene: TRBJ2-5; v_gene: TRBV20-1; d_gene: .
CDR3aa: CASSVSLSTSGEYNEQFF; CDR3nt: TGTGCCAGCAGCGTGAGTCTCTCGACTAGCGGAGAATACAATGAGCAGTTCTTC; abundance: .; j_gene: TRBJ2-1; v_gene: TRBV9; d_gene: TRBD2
CDR3aa: CASGDDRGPDEQYF; CDR3nt: TGCGCCAGCGGCGATGACAGGGGGCCCGACGAGCAGTACTTC; abundance: few; j_gene: TRBJ2-7; v_gene: TRBV5-1; d_gene: TRBD1
CDR3aa: CASSPQGGTGGDTQYF; CDR3nt: TGTGCCAGCAGCCCACAAGGAGGGACAGGGGGCGATACGCAGTATTTT; abundance: .; j_gene: TRBJ2-3; v_gene: TRBV7-2; d_gene: TRBD1